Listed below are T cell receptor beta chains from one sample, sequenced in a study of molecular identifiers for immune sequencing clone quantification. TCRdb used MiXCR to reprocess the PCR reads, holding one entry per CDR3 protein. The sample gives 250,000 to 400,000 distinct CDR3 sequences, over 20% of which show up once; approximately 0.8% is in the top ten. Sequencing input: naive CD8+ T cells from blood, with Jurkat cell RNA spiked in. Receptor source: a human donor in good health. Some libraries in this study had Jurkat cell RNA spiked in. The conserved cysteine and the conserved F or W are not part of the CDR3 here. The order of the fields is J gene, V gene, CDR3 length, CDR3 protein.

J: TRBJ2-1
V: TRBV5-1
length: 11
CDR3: ASSRLSYNEQF

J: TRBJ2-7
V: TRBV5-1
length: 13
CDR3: ASSLTGVGSYEQY

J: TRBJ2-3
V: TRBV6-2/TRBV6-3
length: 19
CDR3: ASSYPSSGTSGRRWTDTQY

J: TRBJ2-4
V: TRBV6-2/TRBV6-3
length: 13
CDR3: ASRGTSVPKNIQY

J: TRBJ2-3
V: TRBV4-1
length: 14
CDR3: ASSQTGGSGTDTQY

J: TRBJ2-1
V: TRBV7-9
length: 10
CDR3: ASSSFLNEQS

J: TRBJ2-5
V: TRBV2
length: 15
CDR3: ASSEPGQGFLEETQY

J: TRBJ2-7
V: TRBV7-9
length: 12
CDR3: ASSHDRVAYEQY

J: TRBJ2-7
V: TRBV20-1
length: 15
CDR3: SARGYFSGHSSYEQY

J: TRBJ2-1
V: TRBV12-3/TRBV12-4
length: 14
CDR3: ASSSGTSGTYNEQF

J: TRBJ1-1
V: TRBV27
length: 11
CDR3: ASSLGGQAQAF

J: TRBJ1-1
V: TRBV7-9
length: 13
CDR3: ASSPSGGGLTEAF

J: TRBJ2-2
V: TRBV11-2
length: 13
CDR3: ASSLDVSNTGELF

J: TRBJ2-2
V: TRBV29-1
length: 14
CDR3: SVAEDRPPNTGELF

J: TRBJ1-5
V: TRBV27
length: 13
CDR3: ANSLSGGGDQPQH

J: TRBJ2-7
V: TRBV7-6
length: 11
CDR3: ACSLDSSYEQY

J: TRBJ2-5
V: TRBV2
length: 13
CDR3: ASTEGTSTVGDQY

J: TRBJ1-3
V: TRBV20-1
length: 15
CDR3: SARDQEPSTSGNTIY

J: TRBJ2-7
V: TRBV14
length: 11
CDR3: ASSQGERNEQY

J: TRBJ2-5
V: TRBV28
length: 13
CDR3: ASRSQGQGKETQY

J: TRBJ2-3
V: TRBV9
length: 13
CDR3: ASSPPGISTDTQY

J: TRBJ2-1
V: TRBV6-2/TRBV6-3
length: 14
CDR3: ASSKTSLGYNNEQF

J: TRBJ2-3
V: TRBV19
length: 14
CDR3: ASSTSGFAITDTQY

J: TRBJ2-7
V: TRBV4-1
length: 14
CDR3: ASSQDWPQGAYEQY

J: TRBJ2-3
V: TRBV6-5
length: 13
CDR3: ASTGSGGGTDTQY

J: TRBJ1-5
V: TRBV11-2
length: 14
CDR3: ASSLGTGGRNQPQH

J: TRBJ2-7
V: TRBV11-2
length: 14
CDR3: ASSSWLPNISYEQY

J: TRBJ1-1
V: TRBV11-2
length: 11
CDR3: ASSLDPRAEAF

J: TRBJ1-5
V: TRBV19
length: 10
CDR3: ASRGGNQPQH

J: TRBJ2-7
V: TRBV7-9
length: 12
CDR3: ASSLLGGVGEQY

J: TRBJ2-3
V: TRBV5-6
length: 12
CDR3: ASSFWVGSDTQY

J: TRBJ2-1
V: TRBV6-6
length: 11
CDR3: ASSYSTENEQF

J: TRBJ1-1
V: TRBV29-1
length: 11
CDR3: SVEERLNTEAF

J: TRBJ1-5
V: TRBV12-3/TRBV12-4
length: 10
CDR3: ASSSSGGPQH

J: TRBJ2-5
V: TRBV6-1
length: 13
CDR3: ASVPDRVAGETQY

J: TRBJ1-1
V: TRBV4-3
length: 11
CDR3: ASSQGQGVEAF

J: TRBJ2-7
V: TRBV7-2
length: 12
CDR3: ASSTGGSSYEQY

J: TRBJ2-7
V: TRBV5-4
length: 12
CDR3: ASSAGLAGREQY

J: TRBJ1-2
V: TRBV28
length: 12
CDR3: ASSVRGLEYGYT

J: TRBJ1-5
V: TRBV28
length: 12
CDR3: ASSFRAGNQPQH

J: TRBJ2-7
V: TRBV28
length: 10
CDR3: ASRPGSLEQY

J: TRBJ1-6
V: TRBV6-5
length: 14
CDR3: ASRNAVETYNSPLH

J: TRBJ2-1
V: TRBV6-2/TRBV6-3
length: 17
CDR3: ASSLQTGTLTTLTRSYF

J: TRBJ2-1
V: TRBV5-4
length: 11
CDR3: ATETNSYNEQF

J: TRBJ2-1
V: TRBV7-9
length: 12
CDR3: ASNGASSYNEQF

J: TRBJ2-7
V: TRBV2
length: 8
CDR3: ASSIYEQY

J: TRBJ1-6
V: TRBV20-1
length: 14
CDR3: SARDPQATYNSPLH

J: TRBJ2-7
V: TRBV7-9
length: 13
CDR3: ASSSLTENSYEQY

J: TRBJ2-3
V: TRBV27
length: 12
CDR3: ASSLDTRYDTQY

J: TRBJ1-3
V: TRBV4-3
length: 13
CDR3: ASSHGTASGNTIY

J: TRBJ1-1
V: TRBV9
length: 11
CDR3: ASSAGVNTEAF

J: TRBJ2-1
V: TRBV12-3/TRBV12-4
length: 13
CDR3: ASSRSGNSYNEQF

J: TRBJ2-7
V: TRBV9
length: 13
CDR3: ASSAGGTTAYEQY

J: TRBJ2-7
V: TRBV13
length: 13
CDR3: ASSRAPGLADEQY